The clone carrying this TCR beta chain came up a few times. The target antigen is unknown. Through a sample-barcoded 5' primer and a J-beta primer mix, a second PCR was run for roughly 6 to 11 cycles. Through a template-switch adaptor with 12 random nucleotides, each cDNA molecule received a tag. One entry per CDR3 protein results from TCRdb running MiXCR on the 5' RACE reads. The sample gives 600,000 or so distinct CDR3 sequences, about 30% of which show up once; about 15% is in the top ten. This sample was taken from a study of blood T cells in healthy people across ages. Healthy individuals of Caucasian origin from Russia, aged about 6 to 95, served as donors. The CDR3 is 13 amino acids. Germline V gene data show CDR1 as SNHLY and CDR2 as FYNNEI. The study, taken as a whole, reports: Greater diversity and more naive CD4+ cells were seen in long-lived donors than in aged donors.

This chain uses TRBV2 with TRBJ2-5; 9 nucleotides match TRBD1. The DNA end is a closer match to TRBJ2-7, so the J assignment may be wrong. The sequence was obtained from a woman older than 75 in good health. The specimen was blood. CDR3 sequence (DNA): TGTGCCAGCAGTGAGGGACAGGGCCACGAGCAGTACTTC. Residues: CASSEGQGHEQYF.